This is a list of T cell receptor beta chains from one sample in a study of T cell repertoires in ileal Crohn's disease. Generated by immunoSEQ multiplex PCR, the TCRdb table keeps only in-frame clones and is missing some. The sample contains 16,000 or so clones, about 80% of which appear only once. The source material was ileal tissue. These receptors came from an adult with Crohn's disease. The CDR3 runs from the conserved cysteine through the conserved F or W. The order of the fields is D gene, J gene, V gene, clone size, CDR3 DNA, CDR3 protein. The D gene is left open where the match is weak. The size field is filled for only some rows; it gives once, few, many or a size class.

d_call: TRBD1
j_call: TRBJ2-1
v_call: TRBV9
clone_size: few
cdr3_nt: TGTGCCAGCAGCGTAGACAGGGGTTGGGGTGAGCAGTTCTTC
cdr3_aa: CASSVDRGWGEQFF

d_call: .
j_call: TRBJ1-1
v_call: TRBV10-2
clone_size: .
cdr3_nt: TGCGCCAGCAGTGAGACGACAGGGAACACTGAAGCTTTCTTT
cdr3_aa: CASSETTGNTEAFF

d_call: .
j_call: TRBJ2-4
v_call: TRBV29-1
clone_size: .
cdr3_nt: TGCAGCAACAAAACACGCAGAGCCAAAAACATTCAGTACTTC
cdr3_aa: CSNKTRRAKNIQYF

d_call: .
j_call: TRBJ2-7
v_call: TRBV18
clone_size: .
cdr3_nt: TGTGCCAGCTCACCGCGAGGGACTTATAGCTCCTACGAGCAGTACTTC
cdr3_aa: CASSPRGTYSSYEQYF

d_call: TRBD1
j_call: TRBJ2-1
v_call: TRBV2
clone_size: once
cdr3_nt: TGTGCCAGCAAATCCCCGGGACAGGGGCTGAAGGAGCAGTTCTTC
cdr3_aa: CASKSPGQGLKEQFF

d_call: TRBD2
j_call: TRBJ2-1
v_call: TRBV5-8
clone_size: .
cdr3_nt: TGTGCCAGCACGGCGGGAGAGTCCTACAATGAGCAGTTCTTC
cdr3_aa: CASTAGESYNEQFF

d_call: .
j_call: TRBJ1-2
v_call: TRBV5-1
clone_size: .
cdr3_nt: TGCGCCAGCAGCTTTAACAGGAGAGATGGCTACACCTTC
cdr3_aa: CASSFNRRDGYTF

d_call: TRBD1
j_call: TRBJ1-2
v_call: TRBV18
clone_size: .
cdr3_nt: TGTGCCAGCTCACCAAACAGGGGTGACTATGGCTACACCTTC
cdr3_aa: CASSPNRGDYGYTF

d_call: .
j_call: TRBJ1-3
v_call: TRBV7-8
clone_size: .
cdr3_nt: TGTGCCAGCAGCTTAGCGGCGGCGGGCAGCTCTGGAAACACCATATATTTT
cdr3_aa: CASSLAAAGSSGNTIYF

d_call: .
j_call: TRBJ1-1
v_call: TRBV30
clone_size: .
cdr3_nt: TGTGCCTTCCTTAGAGGGAGGGGCCGGAACACTGAAGCTTTCTTT
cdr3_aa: CAFLRGRGRNTEAFF

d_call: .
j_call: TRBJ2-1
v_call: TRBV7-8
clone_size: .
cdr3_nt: TGTGCCAGCAGCTTAGTCGGTAGCGGTAATGAGCAGTTCTTC
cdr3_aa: CASSLVGSGNEQFF

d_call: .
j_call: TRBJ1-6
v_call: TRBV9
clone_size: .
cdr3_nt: TGTGCCAGCAGCGCACAGCCGGGACTGACCACTTCACCCCTCCACTTT
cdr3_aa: CASSAQPGLTTSPLHF

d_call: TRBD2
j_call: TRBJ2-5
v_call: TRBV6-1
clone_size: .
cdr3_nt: TGTGCCAGCCAGGCGGGGGGCGAGACCCAGTACTTC
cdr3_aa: CASQAGGETQYF

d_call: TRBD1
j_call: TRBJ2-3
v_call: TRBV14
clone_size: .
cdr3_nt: TGTGCCAGCAGCCTTTACAGGGGGACAAATTCGGATACGCAGTATTTT
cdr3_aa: CASSLYRGTNSDTQYF

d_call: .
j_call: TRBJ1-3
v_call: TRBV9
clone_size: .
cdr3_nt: TGTGCCAGCAGCGTAGCTTTAGAGCGCTATGGAAACACCATATATTTT
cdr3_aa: CASSVALERYGNTIYF

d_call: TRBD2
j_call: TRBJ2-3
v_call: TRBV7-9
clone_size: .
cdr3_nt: TGTGCCAGCAGCTTAGGACTAGCCAACACAGATACGCAGTATTTT
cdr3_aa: CASSLGLANTDTQYF

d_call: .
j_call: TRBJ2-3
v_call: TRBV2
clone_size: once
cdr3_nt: TGTGCCAGCCGTGCGGGTCTCCCTACAGATACGCAGTATTTT
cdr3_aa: CASRAGLPTDTQYF

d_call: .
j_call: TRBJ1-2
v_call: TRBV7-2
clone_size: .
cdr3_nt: TGTGCCAGCGCCATTTTGGGCGCGGGGGATGGCTACACCTTC
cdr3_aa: CASAILGAGDGYTF

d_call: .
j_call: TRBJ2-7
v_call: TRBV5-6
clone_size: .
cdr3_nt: TGTGCCAGCAGCTTGGGGCCAGGGGTAGCCTACGAGCAGTACTTC
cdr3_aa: CASSLGPGVAYEQYF

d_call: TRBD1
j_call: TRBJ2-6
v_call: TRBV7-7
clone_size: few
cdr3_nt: TGTGCTAGCGGGTTTGGACAGGGGGCGTCTGGGGCCAACGTCCTGACTTTC
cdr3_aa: CASGFGQGASGANVLTF

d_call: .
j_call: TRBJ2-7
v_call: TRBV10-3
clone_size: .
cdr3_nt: TGTGCCATTTGGGCGGGGGCCCACTACGAGCAGTACTTC
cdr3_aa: CAIWAGAHYEQYF

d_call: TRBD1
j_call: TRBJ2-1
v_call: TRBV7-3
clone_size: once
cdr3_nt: TGTGCCAGTCCCTGGACAGGGGAGGATGAGCAGTTCTTC
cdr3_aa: CASPWTGEDEQFF

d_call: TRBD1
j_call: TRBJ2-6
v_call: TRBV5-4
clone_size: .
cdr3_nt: TGTGCCAGCAGCCCGGGGACAGTAAGCTCTGGGGCCAACGTCCTGACTTTC
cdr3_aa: CASSPGTVSSGANVLTF

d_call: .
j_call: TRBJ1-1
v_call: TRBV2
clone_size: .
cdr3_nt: TGTGCCAGAGTCGAACAGGGAGAAGCTTTCTTT
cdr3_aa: CARVEQGEAFF

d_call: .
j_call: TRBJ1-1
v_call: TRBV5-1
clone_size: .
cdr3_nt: TGCGCCAGCAGCCCGGAGGGTAGGAACACTGAAGCTTTCTTT
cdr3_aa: CASSPEGRNTEAFF

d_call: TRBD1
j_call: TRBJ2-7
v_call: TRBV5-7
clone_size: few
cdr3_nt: TGTGCCAGCAGCTCTGCCCGGGACAGGTTCTACGAGCAGTACTTC
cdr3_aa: CASSSARDRFYEQYF

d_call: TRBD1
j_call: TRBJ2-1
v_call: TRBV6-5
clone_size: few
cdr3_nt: TGTGCCAGCAGTTACGGGGACAGGGTAGATGAGCAGTTCTTC
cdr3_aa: CASSYGDRVDEQFF

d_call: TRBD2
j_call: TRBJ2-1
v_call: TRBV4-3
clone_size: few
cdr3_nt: TGCGCCAGCAGCCAAGCATTAGCGGGAGTAGGGGAAAATGAGCAGTTCTTC
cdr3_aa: CASSQALAGVGENEQFF

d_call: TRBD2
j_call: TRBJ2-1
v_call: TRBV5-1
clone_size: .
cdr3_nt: TGCGCCAGCAGCGCGCAGCCGGGACTAGCGGGTCATGAGCAGTTCTTC
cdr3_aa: CASSAQPGLAGHEQFF

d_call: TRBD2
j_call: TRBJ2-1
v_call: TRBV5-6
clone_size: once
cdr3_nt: TGTGCCAGCAGCTTGGCGGGACTAGCGGGGGCTTACAATGAGCAGTTCTTC
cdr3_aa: CASSLAGLAGAYNEQFF

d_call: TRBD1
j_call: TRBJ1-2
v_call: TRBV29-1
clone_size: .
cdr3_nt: TGCAGCGTTGTACACCCGGGACAGACGAATCATGGCTACACCTTC
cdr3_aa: CSVVHPGQTNHGYTF

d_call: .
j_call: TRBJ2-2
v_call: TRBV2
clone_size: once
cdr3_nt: TGTGCCAGCAGTGAGGCTTGGGGAGGGAACACCGGGGAGCTGTTTTTT
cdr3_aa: CASSEAWGGNTGELFF

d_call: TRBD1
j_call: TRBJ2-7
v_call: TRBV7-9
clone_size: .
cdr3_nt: TGTGCCAGCAGCCGGGACAGTCTAAACTACGAGCAGTACTTC
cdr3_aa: CASSRDSLNYEQYF

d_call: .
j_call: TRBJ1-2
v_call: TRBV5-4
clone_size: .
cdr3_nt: TGTGCCAGCAGCCCCCCCCAGGGCGGAGGCTACACCTTC
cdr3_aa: CASSPPQGGGYTF

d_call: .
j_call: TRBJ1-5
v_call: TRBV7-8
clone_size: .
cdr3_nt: TGTGCCAGCAGCTTAGCCGGAGATCAGCCCCAGCATTTT
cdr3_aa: CASSLAGDQPQHF

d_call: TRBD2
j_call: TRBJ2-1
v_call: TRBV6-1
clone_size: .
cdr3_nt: TGTGCCAGCAGTGGGCAGGGAGGGAGGGACAATGAGCAGTTCTTC
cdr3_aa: CASSGQGGRDNEQFF

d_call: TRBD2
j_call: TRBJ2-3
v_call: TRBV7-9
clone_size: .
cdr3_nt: TGTGCCAGCAGCCCCACTAGCGGGGGGCCAGATACGCAGTATTTT
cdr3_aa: CASSPTSGGPDTQYF

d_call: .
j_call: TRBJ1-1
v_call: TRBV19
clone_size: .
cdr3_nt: TGTGCCACCTCCCAGCGGGAGCACGCTGAAGCTTTCTTT
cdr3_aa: CATSQREHAEAFF

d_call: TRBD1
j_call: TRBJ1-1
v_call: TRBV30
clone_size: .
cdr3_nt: TGTGCCTGGGGCGGGACAGTTGTGAACACTGAAGCTTTCTTT
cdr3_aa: CAWGGTVVNTEAFF

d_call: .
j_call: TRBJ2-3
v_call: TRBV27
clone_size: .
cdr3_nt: TGTGCCAGCAGTTTGTTAGTCCGTGGCACAGATACGCAGTATTTT
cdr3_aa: CASSLLVRGTDTQYF

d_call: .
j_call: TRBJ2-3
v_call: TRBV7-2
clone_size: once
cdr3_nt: TGTGCCAGCAGCTACAGTACAGATACGCAGTATTTT
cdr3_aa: CASSYSTDTQYF